Shown below are 12 T cell receptor beta chains from a single sample sequenced in a study of blood T cell repertoires in COVID-19. Libraries were prepared by immunoSEQ multiplex PCR; TCRdb keeps only in-frame clonotypes and omits some of them. This table has fewer than 150,000 clones, less than 75% appearing once. Sequencing used peripheral blood. Source of these receptors: a human donor with acute or convalescent COVID-19. The donor label of this sample is uncertain.

This clone was seen a handful of times. The gene calls are TRBV9 and TRBJ2-7, with 9 bases aligning to TRBD1. The CDR3 has 15 residues. Germline CDR1 is SGDLS and CDR2 is YYNGEE. J gave up 3 bases and V 0 bases, and 4 bases lay outside the gene matches. The CDR3 DNA reads as TGTGCCAGCAGCGTAGCCGGGACAGGGAACTACGAGCAGTACTTC. Amino acids: CASSVAGTGNYEQYF.

The V gene is TRBV18, the J gene TRBJ2-7; 13 bases are shared with TRBD2. V was pared by 5 bases and J by 7 bases, with 8 bases of the junction left unmatched. The V gene's germline CDR1 is KGHSH and CDR2 LQKENI. The CDR3 spans 15 residues. CDR3 loop: CASSEGLAGSGEQYV. The CDR3 DNA reads as TGTGCCAGCTCAGAGGGACTAGCGGGGTCTGGAGAGCAGTACGTC.

The J gene is TRBJ2-7, the V gene TRBV6-5, with TRBD1 matching 8 bases. The J segment lost 1 base and the V segment lost 6 bases, leaving 2 bases of the junction unmatched. The germline V gene encodes CDR1 MNHEY and CDR2 SVGAGI. This CDR3 has 13 amino acids. The CDR3 coding sequence is TGTGCCAGCAGGCGACAGGGGTCCTACGAGCAGTACGTC. Amino acids: CASRRQGSYEQYV.

Only a few counts were recorded for this clone. This chain uses TRBV9 with TRBJ2-1, with 14 bases fitting TRBD2. Germline CDR1 reads SGDLS; CDR2 reads YYNGEE. V gave up 6 bases and J gave up 7 bases; unmatched junction bases: 3. The CDR3 runs to 14 residues. CDR3 sequence: CASTGTSGGNEQFF. The CDR3 DNA reads as TGTGCCAGCACCGGGACTAGCGGGGGAAATGAGCAGTTCTTC.

The chain carries TRBV6-1 and TRBJ2-3, with a tentative D call TRBD2 (5 bases). CDR3 length: 16 amino acids. Germline assignment: CDR1 MNHNS and CDR2 SASEGT. Trimming left V 2 bases short and J 2 bases short, with 14 bases between. The CDR3 DNA reads as TGTGCCAGCAGTGAAATGGGGAGCGGACCCACAGATACGCAGTATTTT. It yields the protein CASSEMGSGPTDTQYF.

The chain couples TRBV4-1 to TRBJ2-1; D perhaps matches TRBD2 (6 bases). V lost 4 bases and J 9 bases, leaving 16 bases between the germline ends. Germline assignment: CDR1 MGHRA and CDR2 YSYEKL. This CDR3 spans 14 amino acids. The CDR3 nucleotides are TGCGCCAGCAGCCCCTACAAGGACGGGGGTGAGCAGTTCTTC. Translated: CASSPYKDGGEQFF.

The chain employs TRBV6-5 and TRBJ1-2; TRBD1 agrees at 8 bases. The CDR3 extends over 14 amino acids. Germline CDR1 reads MNHEY; CDR2 reads SVGAGI. V lost 6 bases and J lost 8; bases outside the gene matches: 11. The CDR3 protein is CASSLTGGNEGYTF. The CDR3 coding sequence is TGTGCCAGCAGCCTAACAGGGGGGAATGAAGGCTACACCTTC.

The J gene is TRBJ2-7, the V gene TRBV7-9; TRBD1 aligns across 9 bases. The CDR3 covers 15 residues. Germline V gene lookup returns CDR1 SEHNR and CDR2 FQNEAQ (reference sequence). V gave up 5 bases and J gave up 3 bases; unmatched junction bases: 8. CDR3 region: CASSRGQGFLYEQYF. CDR3 DNA: TGTGCCAGCAGCCGAGGACAGGGGTTTCTCTACGAGCAGTACTTC. Variable domain in full (rest from reference TRBV7-9 and TRBJ2-7): DTGVSQNPRHKITKRGQNVTFRCDPISEHNRLYWYRQTLGQGPEFLTYFQNEAQLEKSRLLSDRFSAERPKGSFSTLEIQRTEQGDSAMYLCASSRGQGFLYEQYFGPGTRLTVT.

The V and J genes are TRBV10-2 and TRBJ2-7; D remains ambiguous. This CDR3 region has 13 residues. Germline CDR1 reads WSHSY; CDR2 reads SAAADI. V lost 8 bases and J lost 0, with 11 bases in between. The CDR3: CASSKPGSYEQYV. For the CDR3, the DNA is TGCGCCAGCTCAAAGCCTGGCTCCTACGAGCAGTACGTC.

The V and J genes are TRBV7-8 and TRBJ2-1; a weak D match, TRBD2 (5 bases). CDR1 is SGHVS, CDR2 FQNEAQ, per germline. The CDR3 contains 17 residues. Trimming took 2 bases from V and 0 from J, leaving 14 bases between them. The CDR3 here is CASSLNRLPSSYNEQFF. The CDR3 nucleotides read TGTGCCAGCAGCTTAAATCGACTACCGAGCTCCTACAATGAGCAGTTCTTC.

There are a few counts of this clone. The genes are TRBV14 and TRBJ2-2, with D maybe TRBD1 (6 bases). Deletions cut 4 bases from V and 3 bases from J, with 15 bases between. CDR1 and CDR2 from the germline V gene are SGHDN and FVKESK. The CDR3 is made up of 16 amino acids. This CDR3 is CASSPAGQIYTGELFF. The DNA for the CDR3 is TGTGCCAGCAGCCCCGCCGGACAGATCTACACCGGGGAGCTGTTTTTT.

This chain joins TRBV18 and TRBJ2-3, with D perhaps matching TRBD1 (5 bases). Germline CDR1 KGHSH, CDR2 LQKENI. V lost 4 bases and J lost 1, with 12 bases in between. This CDR3 comprises 15 residues. CDR3 sequence (DNA): TGTGCCAGCTCACGGATGACCAGGGGCACAGATACGCAGTATTTT. Translated: CASSRMTRGTDTQYF.